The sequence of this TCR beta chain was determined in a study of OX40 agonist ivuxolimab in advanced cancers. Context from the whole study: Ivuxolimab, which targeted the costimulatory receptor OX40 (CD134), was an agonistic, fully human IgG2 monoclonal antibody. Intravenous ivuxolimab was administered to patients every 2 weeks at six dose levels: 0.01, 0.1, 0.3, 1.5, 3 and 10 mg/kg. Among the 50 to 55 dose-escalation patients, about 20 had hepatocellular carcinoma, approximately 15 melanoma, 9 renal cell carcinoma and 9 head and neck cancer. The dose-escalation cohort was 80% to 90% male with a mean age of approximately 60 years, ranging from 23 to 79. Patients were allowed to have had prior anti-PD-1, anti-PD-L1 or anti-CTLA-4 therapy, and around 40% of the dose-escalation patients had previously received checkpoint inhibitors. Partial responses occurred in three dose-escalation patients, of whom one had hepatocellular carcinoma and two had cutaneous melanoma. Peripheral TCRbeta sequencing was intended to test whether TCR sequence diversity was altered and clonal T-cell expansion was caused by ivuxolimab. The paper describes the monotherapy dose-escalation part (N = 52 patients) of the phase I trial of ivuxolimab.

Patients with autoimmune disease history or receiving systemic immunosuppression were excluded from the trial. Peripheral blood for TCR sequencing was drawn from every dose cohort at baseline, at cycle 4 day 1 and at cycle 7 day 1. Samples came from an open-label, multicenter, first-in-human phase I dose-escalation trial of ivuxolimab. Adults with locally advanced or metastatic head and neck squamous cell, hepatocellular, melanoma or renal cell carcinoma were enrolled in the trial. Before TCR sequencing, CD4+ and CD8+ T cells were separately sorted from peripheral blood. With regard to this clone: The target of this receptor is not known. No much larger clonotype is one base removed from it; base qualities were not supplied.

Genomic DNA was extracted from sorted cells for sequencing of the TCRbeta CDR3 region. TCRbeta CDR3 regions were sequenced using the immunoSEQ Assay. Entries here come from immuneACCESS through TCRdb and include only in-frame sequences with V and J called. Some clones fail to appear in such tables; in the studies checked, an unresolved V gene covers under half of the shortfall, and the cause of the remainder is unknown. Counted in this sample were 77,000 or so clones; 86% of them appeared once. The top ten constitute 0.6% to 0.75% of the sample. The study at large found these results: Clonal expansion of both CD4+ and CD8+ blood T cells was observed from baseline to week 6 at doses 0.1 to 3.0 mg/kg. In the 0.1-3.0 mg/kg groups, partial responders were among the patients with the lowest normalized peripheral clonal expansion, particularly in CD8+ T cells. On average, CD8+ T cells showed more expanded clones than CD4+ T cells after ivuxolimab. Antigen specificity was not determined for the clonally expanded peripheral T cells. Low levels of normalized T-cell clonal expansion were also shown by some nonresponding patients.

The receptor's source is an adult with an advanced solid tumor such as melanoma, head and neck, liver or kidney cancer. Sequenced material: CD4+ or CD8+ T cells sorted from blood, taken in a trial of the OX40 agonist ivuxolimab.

For the CDR3, the sequence is CASSETGESQPQHF. DNA sequence: TGTGCCAGCAGTGAAACAGGGGAGAGTCAGCCCCAGCATTTT. The sequence joins TRBV2 to TRBJ1-5; 7 bases in the junction line up with TRBD1. In the germline V gene, CDR1 corresponds to SNHLY and CDR2 to FYNNEI. V is cut back by 2 bases and J by 6 bases, with 4 bases in the junction unmatched. The CDR3 goes from the cysteine to the phenylalanine over 14 residues. Just CDR3 DNA is preserved here, 42 bases in frame from base 1.